Listed below are T cell receptor beta chains from one sample, sequenced in a study of cytomegalovirus exposure and HLA in healthy donors. Method: immunoSEQ multiplex PCR; TCRdb's copy keeps in-frame clones and lacks some. This sample has about 190,000 clones; about 80% occur once, and the top ten carry 3.4%. Source material: PBMCs. These TCRs come from a man aged 35-49 years in good health and CMV-seropositive. Each CDR3 is given with its conserved first and last residue. A D gene is named only where the DNA matches it firmly. Size values are once, few and many counts, or a class for expanded clones, and some rows have none.

CDR3nt	CDR3aa	d_gene	abundance	v_gene	j_gene
TGTGCCACCAGCAGAGACAGGGGTTCCGGGGAGCTGTTTTTT	CATSRDRGSGELFF	NA	NA	TRBV15	TRBJ2-2
TGTGCCAGTAGTCCCCTAGTAGGAGGGTCCACAGATACGCAGTATTTT	CASSPLVGGSTDTQYF	NA	NA	TRBV19	TRBJ2-3
TGTGCCAGCAGTGAGAACGGCGGGGAGCTGTTTTTT	CASSENGGELFF	NA	few	TRBV6-4	TRBJ2-2
TGTGCCAGCAGCCAAGGGGCTATCACGGCGTACAATGAGCAGTTCTTC	CASSQGAITAYNEQFF	NA	NA	TRBV4-2	TRBJ2-1
TGCAGCGTCACTGCCGGGACAGGGGGCGGCTATAACACTGAAGCTTTCTTT	CSVTAGTGGGYNTEAFF	TRBD1	NA	TRBV29-1	TRBJ1-1
TGTGCCAGCAGCTTTAGCGGGATTACGTGGGAGCAGTACTTC	CASSFSGITWEQYF	TRBD2	NA	TRBV11-2	TRBJ2-7
TGTGCCAGTAGTCCGCACCCACTCGGGGGGCATGAGCAGTTCTTC	CASSPHPLGGHEQFF	NA	NA	TRBV19	TRBJ2-1
TGTGCCAGCAGTAGGAGACAGGGATATAATGAAAAACTGTTTTTT	CASSRRQGYNEKLFF	TRBD1	NA	TRBV6-5	TRBJ1-4
TGCAGCGTTGAGGACAGGGCAAGGGAGCTGTTTTTT	CSVEDRARELFF	TRBD1	NA	TRBV29-1	TRBJ2-2
TGTGCCAGCAGCCACAACCCGGACTCCCAAGAGACCCAGTACTTC	CASSHNPDSQETQYF	NA	NA	TRBV7-7	TRBJ2-5
TGTGCCAGCAGCCCGGGACAGGCCCAAGAGACCCAGTACTTC	CASSPGQAQETQYF	TRBD1	NA	TRBV5-6	TRBJ2-5
TGCAGCGGACAGGGGGAGGGCCGTACTGAAGCTTTCTTT	CSGQGEGRTEAFF	TRBD1	NA	TRBV29-1	TRBJ1-1
TGTGCCAGCAGCTTAGTTGGTGCAGGACAGCCGAGCTCCTACGAGCAGTACTTC	CASSLVGAGQPSSYEQYF	NA	few	TRBV11-2	TRBJ2-7
TGTGCCAGCTCACCAAGGGACAGCGGAGGTTACGAGCAGTACTTC	CASSPRDSGGYEQYF	TRBD1	NA	TRBV18	TRBJ2-7
TGTGCCAGCAGCGGGGTTACAACTAATGAAAAACTGTTTTTT	CASSGVTTNEKLFF	NA	NA	TRBV2	TRBJ1-4
TGTGCCAGCTCACCGACAGGCCCCGGGAACAATCAGCCCCAGCATTTT	CASSPTGPGNNQPQHF	NA	few	TRBV18	TRBJ1-5
TGTGCCATCAGTGGAGGGGACAGGGTATCCTACAATGAGCAGTTCTTC	CAISGGDRVSYNEQFF	TRBD1	NA	TRBV10-3	TRBJ2-1
TGTGCCACGCGGGAGGGATCTAATGAAAAACTGTTTTTT	CATREGSNEKLFF	NA	NA	TRBV10-3	TRBJ1-4
TGCGCCAGCAGCCTCGGAGGTGGTGGGAGCACAGATACGCAGTATTTT	CASSLGGGGSTDTQYF	NA	once	TRBV5-1	TRBJ2-3
TGTGCCAGCTCACCACAGGCGGACCAAGAGACCCAGTACTTC	CASSPQADQETQYF	NA	NA	TRBV18	TRBJ2-5
TGCGCCAGCAGCCAAGGACAGCGCTTGGGTGAAAAACTGTTTTTT	CASSQGQRLGEKLFF	NA	NA	TRBV4-3	TRBJ1-4
TGTGCCAGCAGCTCCGGGACTCATCATACGGGGCAGTATTTT	CASSSGTHHTGQYF	NA	NA	TRBV7-2	TRBJ2-3
TGTGCCAGCAGTCTTTCTAGCGTAACAGATACGCAGTATTTT	CASSLSSVTDTQYF	NA	NA	TRBV27	TRBJ2-3
TGTGCCAGCAGTTACTCGGCAGGGGCGAACTATGGCTACACCTTC	CASSYSAGANYGYTF	NA	NA	TRBV6-5	TRBJ1-2
TGTGCCAGCAGTTTAAAGCTGAGGACTGGGGCCAACGTCCTGACTTTC	CASSLKLRTGANVLTF	NA	NA	TRBV28	TRBJ2-6
TGCGCCAGCAGCCAAGATCGGGGGAGGCAGCCCCAGCATTTT	CASSQDRGRQPQHF	NA	few	TRBV4-3	TRBJ1-5
TGTGCCAGCACCTTATCCGGGGAGGGGAACACTGAAGCTTTCTTT	CASTLSGEGNTEAFF	NA	NA	TRBV25-1	TRBJ1-1
TGCAGCCCTGACTCGTCCTACGAGCAATACTTC	CSPDSSYEQYF	NA	NA	TRBV29-1	TRBJ2-7
TGTGCCAGCAGCTTGGGGACAGGGTACGAGCAGTACTTC	CASSLGTGYEQYF	TRBD1	NA	TRBV11-3	TRBJ2-7
TGCAGCGTTGAGACGTCTAGCGGGAGAGAGACCCAGTACTTC	CSVETSSGRETQYF	TRBD2	NA	TRBV29-1	TRBJ2-5
TGTGCCAGCAGCCCGGGACTGCAGTACAATGAGCAGTTCTTC	CASSPGLQYNEQFF	NA	NA	TRBV6-6	TRBJ2-1
TGTGCCAGCAGCCTCGGGACAGGTCCCTACAATGAGCAGTTCTTC	CASSLGTGPYNEQFF	TRBD1	NA	TRBV5-6	TRBJ2-1
TGTGCCAGCAGCACAGGGACAGTAATCGGCGAGCAGTACTTC	CASSTGTVIGEQYF	TRBD1	few	TRBV2	TRBJ2-7
TGTGCCAGCAGTTTGCCCCCGGAGCAGGGGTTTGATGGCTACACCTTC	CASSLPPEQGFDGYTF	NA	NA	TRBV27	TRBJ1-2
TGTGCCAGCTCACCCGCGGAGGATGGCTACACCTTC	CASSPAEDGYTF	NA	NA	TRBV18	TRBJ1-2
TGTGCCAGCTTCCCGGAACGTAACAGGGGCCATCAGCCCCAGCATTTT	CASFPERNRGHQPQHF	TRBD1	NA	TRBV9	TRBJ1-5
TGTGCCAGCAGCCCAAGACAGGTTCGTAATGTCGAGCAGTACTTC	CASSPRQVRNVEQYF	NA	NA	TRBV11-2	TRBJ2-7
TGTGCCAGCAGCTTAGCGGGGACTCCTCCTCATGAAGCTTTCTTT	CASSLAGTPPHEAFF	NA	NA	TRBV7-2	TRBJ1-1
TGTGCCAGCAGTTTAGTATCTGGAAACACCATATATTTT	CASSLVSGNTIYF	NA	NA	TRBV28	TRBJ1-3
TGTGCCAGCAGCAGCAGACTAGCGGGGATGAACGATCAAGGGCAGTACTTC	CASSSRLAGMNDQGQYF	TRBD2	NA	TRBV11-3	TRBJ2-7